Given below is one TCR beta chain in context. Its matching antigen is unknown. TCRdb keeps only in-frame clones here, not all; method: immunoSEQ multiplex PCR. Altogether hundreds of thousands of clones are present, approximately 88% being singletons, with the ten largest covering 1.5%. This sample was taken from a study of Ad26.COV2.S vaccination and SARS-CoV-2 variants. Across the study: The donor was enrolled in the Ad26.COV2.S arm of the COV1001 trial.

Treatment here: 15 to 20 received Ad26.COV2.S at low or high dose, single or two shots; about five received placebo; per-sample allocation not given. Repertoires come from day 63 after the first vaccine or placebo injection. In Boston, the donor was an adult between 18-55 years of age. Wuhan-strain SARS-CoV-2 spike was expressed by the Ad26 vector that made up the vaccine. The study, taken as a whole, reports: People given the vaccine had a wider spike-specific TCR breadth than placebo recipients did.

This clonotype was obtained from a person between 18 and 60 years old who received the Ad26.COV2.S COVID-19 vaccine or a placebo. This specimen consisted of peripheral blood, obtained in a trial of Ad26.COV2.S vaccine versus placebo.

CDR3 region: CASSLGGTYQETQYF. The CDR3 DNA sequence: TGTGCCAGCAGCTTAGGAGGAACGTACCAAGAGACCCAGTACTTC. The rearrangement uses TRBV11-2 and TRBJ2-5; D uncertain. The CDR3 contains 15 residues. V was shortened by 1 base and J by 0 bases, with 9 bases between the two germline ends. The germline V gene encodes CDR1 SGHAT and CDR2 FQNNGV.